The next 20 T cell receptor beta chains were all read from a single sample in a study of T cells after somatic rescue of genetic block. TCRdb's copy holds only in-frame clones and misses some; the assay was immunoSEQ multiplex PCR. The sample has 9,500 to 14,000 clones, about 78% seen once; the top ten hold under 9.5%. The specimen was peripheral blood mononuclear cells (PBMCs). These receptors were obtained from a boy under 18.

This rearrangement joins TRBV5-4 to TRBJ2-5; no clear D gene. The CDR3 spans 13 residues. The germline V and J ends were trimmed by 3 bases and 4 bases, with 10 bases remaining between them. In germline, CDR1 is SGHNT, CDR2 YYREEE (reference sequence). The DNA for the CDR3 is TGTGCCAGCAGCTCCCTTCCCCTAGAGACCCAGTACTTC. Its translation: CASSSLPLETQYF.

This chain joins TRBV6-6 and TRBJ1-2; 7 bases are shared with TRBD1. V lost 6 bases, J lost 2 bases, and 3 bases stayed unmatched. Germline V gene lookup returns CDR1 MNHNY and CDR2 SVGAGI (reference sequence). There are 13 residues in the CDR3. The CDR3 DNA follows: TGTGCCAGCAGGGGGACAGAAAACTATGGCTACACCTTC. It encodes CASRGTENYGYTF.

The gene calls are TRBV28 and TRBJ2-5, with 8 bases fitting TRBD1. Unmatched junction bases numbered 4, after V lost 0 bases and J lost 4 bases. The germline V gene encodes CDR1 MDHEN and CDR2 SYDVKM. The CDR3 runs 15 residues. The CDR3 loop is CASSLWSGGGETQYF. As DNA, the CDR3 is TGTGCCAGCAGTTTATGGTCAGGGGGCGGAGAGACCCAGTACTTC.

The chain has TRBV11-1 and TRBJ2-7; D remains ambiguous. Trimming cost V 1 base and J 6 bases, with 16 bases left between them. Per the germline V gene, CDR1 is SGHAT and CDR2 is FQDESV (reference sequence). This CDR3 is 15 amino acids long. This CDR3 reads CASSLVFLPGSEQYF. The CDR3, as DNA: TGTGCCAGCAGCTTAGTCTTCTTGCCCGGGTCCGAGCAGTACTTC.

Only one count was recorded for this clone. In DNA, the CDR3 is TGCGCCAGCAGCACGGGACTTTCTTCCTACGAGCAGTACTTC. It specifies CASSTGLSSYEQYF. The chain recombines TRBV5-1 with TRBJ2-7, with D maybe TRBD2 (6 bases). The germline CDR1 and CDR2 sequences are SGHRS and YFSETQ. V lost 4 bases and J 1 base, leaving 12 bases between the germline ends. The CDR3 is 14 amino acids.

The chain has TRBV15 and TRBJ2-7, with D perhaps TRBD2 (5 bases). Germline loops: CDR1 LNHNV, CDR2 YYDKDF (reference sequence). CDR3 length: 14 residues. V was clipped by 0 bases and J by 3 bases, with 9 bases between them. The CDR3 nucleotides read TGTGCCACCAGCAGAGATCTCGCGGGCTACGAGCAGTACTTC. Amino acid sequence: CATSRDLAGYEQYF.

The rearrangement links TRBV7-9 to TRBJ1-5; D gene unclear. Germline V gene sequence: CDR1 SEHNR, CDR2 FQNEAQ (reference sequence). V gave up 2 bases and J gave up 0 bases, with 20 bases separating them. The CDR3 covers 19 residues. CDR3 DNA sequence: TGTGCCAGCAGCTTACCGCGGGTCCAAAATGTTAATAGCAATCAGCCCCAGCATTTT. Its protein product is CASSLPRVQNVNSNQPQHF.

The chain employs TRBV29-1 and TRBJ2-1; 9 bases align to TRBD1. The germline gives CDR1 SQVTM, CDR2 ANQGSEA. V gave up 7 bases and J gave up 10 bases; unmatched junction bases: 20. CDR3 size: 16 residues. In nucleotides, the CDR3 is TGCAGCGCCTTGGCTCCGGGACAGGGTTGGGCTGAGGAGCAGTTCTTC. Translation gives CSALAPGQGWAEEQFF.

CDR3 sequence reads: CASRGSVTHTGELFF. The CDR3 DNA sequence: TGTGCCAGTAGGGGTAGTGTGACCCACACCGGGGAGCTGTTTTTT. This chain joins TRBV19 and TRBJ2-2; D not resolved. The germline CDR1 and CDR2 sequences are LNHDA and SQIVND (reference sequence). The CDR3 runs to 15 residues. V dropped 6 bases and J dropped 3 bases, with 14 bases sitting between them.

The V gene is TRBV13, the J gene TRBJ1-4; D is possibly TRBD1 (6 bases). V was trimmed by 3 bases and J by 0 bases, leaving 11 bases between them. The germline V gene has CDR1 PRHDT and CDR2 FYEKMQ (reference sequence). The CDR3 extends over 16 amino acids. The CDR3 sequence is CASSFNRVATNEKLFF. CDR3 nucleotides: TGTGCCAGCAGCTTTAACAGGGTTGCAACTAATGAAAAACTGTTTTTT.

In its sample, this clone was seen a few times. The gene calls are TRBV29-1 and TRBJ2-3; possibly TRBD1 for D (7 bases). The ends were cut back, 8 bases at V and 2 bases at J, with 20 bases in the middle. There are 15 residues in the CDR3. Germline CDR1 is SQVTM and CDR2 is ANQGSEA. CDR3 sequence (DNA): TGCAGCTCCACGAGGGCAGGGGGGCCCACAGATACGCAGTATTTT. Its translation is CSSTRAGGPTDTQYF.

The CDR3 bases are TGCAGCGTTGAAGGGCCGGGCCACCTGCGAGAGACCCAGTACTTC. Amino acids: CSVEGPGHLRETQYF. The chain has TRBV29-1 and TRBJ2-5; D gene unclear. The CDR3 is 15 residues long. CDR1 and CDR2 (germline): SQVTM, ANQGSEA. V was pared by 1 base and J by 4 bases, with 16 bases between. Filled out from reference TRBV29-1 and TRBJ2-5, the complete variable domain reads SAVISQKPSRDICQRGTSLTIQCQVDSQVTMMFWYRQQPGQSLTLIATANQGSEATYESGFVIDKFPISRPNLTFSTLTVSNMSPEDSSIYLCSVEGPGHLRETQYFGPGTRLLVL.

V is TRBV7-8 and J is TRBJ2-1, with 7 nucleotides matching TRBD2. Germline V gives CDR1 SGHVS, CDR2 FQNEAQ. CDR3 length equals 15 residues. J gave up 5 bases and V 1 base, and 5 bases lay outside the gene matches. The CDR3 nucleotides are TGTGCCAGCAGCTTAGAGGGACTACACAACAATGAGCAGTTCTTC. Protein sequence: CASSLEGLHNNEQFF.

This chain uses TRBV4-3 with TRBJ2-3; the match to TRBD2 covers 12 bases. V trimming: 4 bases; J trimming: 0 bases; junction bases outside the gene matches: 11. The CDR3 consists of 19 residues. From germline, CDR1 is LGHNA and CDR2 YSLEER. CDR3 nucleotides: TGCGCCAGCAGCCCTCAGGGGGCAGGGACTAGCGGGAGCACAGATACGCAGTATTTT. As protein: CASSPQGAGTSGSTDTQYF.

The chain carries TRBV9 and TRBJ2-5; tentative D call: TRBD2 (5 bases). Trimming left V 0 bases short and J 7 bases short, with 10 bases between. CDR3 length equals 13 residues. Germline V CDR1 and CDR2: SGDLS, YYNGEE. This chain's CDR3 is CASSVVGEGTQYF. Written as DNA, the CDR3 is TGTGCCAGCAGCGTAGTAGGAGAGGGGACCCAGTACTTC.

The chain recombines TRBV6-6 with TRBJ2-7; D is possibly TRBD2 (7 bases). The V end lost 7 bases, the J end lost 4 bases, and 23 bases lay between the germline ends. Germline V gene lookup returns CDR1 MNHNY and CDR2 SVGAGI (reference sequence). The CDR3 is made up of 16 amino acids. The CDR3 sequence is CASTSESGGYSYEQYF. The DNA of the CDR3 is TGTGCCAGCACATCGGAATCGGGGGGCTATAGTTACGAGCAGTACTTC.

This sequence joins TRBV6-6 and TRBJ1-6; D remains unclear. The V gene lost 5 bases and the J gene lost 10 bases, with 15 bases spanning the gap. The CDR3 consists of 14 residues. CDR1 is MNHNY and CDR2 is SVGAGI in the germline V gene (reference sequence). CDR3 sequence: CASSHGRERSPLHF. The CDR3 bases are TGTGCCAGCAGTCATGGTAGGGAGCGATCACCCCTCCACTTT.

The chain has TRBV6-1 and TRBJ2-1; the match to TRBD2 covers 12 bases. From germline, CDR1 is MNHNS and CDR2 SASEGT. Germline trimming cut 3 bases from V and 8 bases from J; bases unmatched to any gene: 5. This CDR3 contains 15 residues. The CDR3 is CASSDLAGGPDEQFF. The DNA of the CDR3 is TGTGCCAGCAGTGACCTAGCGGGGGGGCCCGATGAGCAGTTCTTC.

The chain joins TRBV27 to TRBJ2-5; 8 bases are shared with TRBD1. The J call may be in error: the DNA end matches TRBJ2-7 better. Germline CDR1 is MNHEY and CDR2 is SMNVEV (reference sequence). The CDR3 contains 13 residues. CDR3 loop: CASSSGTGYEQYF. The CDR3 region has the DNA TGTGCCAGCAGTTCCGGGACAGGCTACGAGCAGTACTTC.

The genes are TRBV7-9 and TRBJ2-7, with D hard to call. The germline gives CDR1 SEHNR, CDR2 FQNEAQ (reference sequence). The CDR3 has 13 amino acids. V was clipped by 0 bases and J by 5 bases, with 8 bases between them. The CDR3 here is CASSLAGGDEQYF. DNA of the CDR3: TGTGCCAGCAGCTTAGCCGGTGGGGACGAGCAGTACTTC. Full variable domain (missing parts from reference TRBV7-9 and TRBJ2-7): DTGVSQNPRHKITKRGQNVTFRCDPISEHNRLYWYRQTLGQGPEFLTYFQNEAQLEKSRLLSDRFSAERPKGSFSTLEIQRTEQGDSAMYLCASSLAGGDEQYFGPGTRLTVT.